This T cell receptor beta chain was observed in a study of T cell responses to AZD1222 COVID-19 vaccine. Measured with immunoSEQ multiplex PCR; TCRdb has only the in-frame clones, and not every one. Of approximately 120,000 clones listed, 93% are singletons. Whole-study results and caveats: Repertoires were obtained solely post-peak T cell response.

Looked up from germline, CDR1 is MNHEY and CDR2 is SVGAGI. The CDR3 is 14 residues long. V shed 6 bases and J shed 1 base, with 12 bases lying between them. In this sample, this clone turned up once. Its antigen remains unidentified. This sample comprised peripheral blood, obtained on day 0 of AZD1222 vaccination. The clonotype was recovered from an adult in good health. The J gene is TRBJ1-2, the V gene TRBV6-5, with TRBD1 as a possible D gene (5 bases). CDR3 sequence: CASRRGVGNYGYTF. As DNA, the CDR3 is TGTGCCAGCAGACGAGGGGTTGGTAACTATGGCTACACCTTC.